Listed below are T cell receptor beta chains from one sample, sequenced in a study of monozygotic twins with inflammatory bowel disease. TCRdb derives one entry per CDR3 protein from the 5' RACE reads, leaving out DNA. This sample contains some 100,000 distinct CDR3 sequences. Sequencing was done on a sample of blood. These receptors all stem from a human donor with ulcerative colitis or Crohn's disease, or a healthy co-twin of an affected twin (not recorded which). The CDR3 runs from the conserved cysteine through the conserved F or W.

V gene	J gene	CDR3 protein
TRBV7-2	TRBJ2-5	CASAAGRETQYF
TRBV2	TRBJ2-1	CASSEAVPAGFF
TRBV12-3/TRBV12-4	TRBJ1-5	CASSLQLRVNIAGSRDQPQHF
TRBV6-2/TRBV6-3	TRBJ2-1	CASRSVRRNNEQFF
TRBV6-5	TRBJ2-2	CASSYSAGAGELFF
TRBV6-5	TRBJ1-6	CASSYSGGRDSPLHF
TRBV5-1	TRBJ1-6	CASSSNRDLLHF
TRBV12-3/TRBV12-4	TRBJ1-1	CASTRGLQTEAFF
TRBV21-1	TRBJ2-7	CASIHHLSGEAYEQYF
TRBV5-1	TRBJ2-2	CASSYTLSDRVSSGELFF
TRBV7-2	TRBJ2-2	CASSLWTPNTGELFF
TRBV12-3/TRBV12-4	TRBJ2-1	CASSFRLEQFF
TRBV9	TRBJ2-7	CASSIAGGSPYEQYF
TRBV20-1	TRBJ2-3	CSARALAGELDTQYF
TRBV18	TRBJ2-7	CASSPSAGYEQYF
TRBV11-2	TRBJ2-5	CASSLVGETQYF
TRBV15	TRBJ2-7	CATSNTGSPYEQYF
TRBV29-1	TRBJ2-5	CSVEPGGGETQYF
TRBV2	TRBJ1-2	CASSERLRNPEMKF
TRBV5-1	TRBJ2-3	CASSLGLASREDTQYF
TRBV18	TRBJ2-7	CASSPATGTSLEQYF
TRBV24-1	TRBJ2-1	CATSDTGAGSYNEQFF
TRBV24-1	TRBJ1-1	CATSRGVGTEAFF
TRBV20-1	TRBJ1-5	CSARDEAADQPQHF
TRBV25-1	TRBJ2-2	CASRRGMANTGELFF
TRBV9	TRBJ2-1	CASSIASGAYNEQFF
TRBV20-1	TRBJ1-2	CSASRELNYGYTF
TRBV29-1	TRBJ2-2	CSARAIGQFHGELFF
TRBV7-6	TRBJ2-3	CASSPGQGPDTQYF
TRBV6-2/TRBV6-3	TRBJ2-1	CASSSTLVRRLEGQFF
TRBV2	TRBJ2-5	CASRVRGEETQYF
TRBV7-8	TRBJ2-1	CASSLATARGSGFYNEQFF
TRBV11-2	TRBJ2-2	CASSSVAGPNTGELFF
TRBV6-2/TRBV6-3	TRBJ2-2	CASSLLAGDTGELFF
TRBV11-2	TRBJ1-1	CASSSSGATQGAKAFF
TRBV11-2	TRBJ2-1	CASSRQGAYNEQFF
TRBV5-1	TRBJ2-5	CASSRLIRQEEETQYF
TRBV5-4	TRBJ2-2	CASSFTSTGELFF
TRBV9	TRBJ2-1	CASTISASGRNYNEQFF
TRBV15	TRBJ2-1	CATSHPQMGVNEQFF
TRBV5-4	TRBJ2-6	CASSLGGAGANVLTF
TRBV7-2	TRBJ2-2	CASSLSGRELFF
TRBV5-1	TRBJ2-1	CASSDLSREVPEQFF
TRBV7-8	TRBJ2-7	CASSLRTGSSYEQYF
TRBV7-2	TRBJ1-5	CASSSQTNQPQHF
TRBV29-1	TRBJ1-1	CFSGQGVDTEAFF
TRBV20-1	TRBJ2-1	CSASTLGGYSYNEQFF
TRBV7-2	TRBJ1-2	CASTAGGFGYTF
TRBV7-9	TRBJ2-1	CASSDGLSTIDEQFF
TRBV29-1	TRBJ2-5	CSVGEGAPETQYF
TRBV21-1	TRBJ1-5	CASSKGCQGATYSNQPQHF
TRBV7-9	TRBJ1-1	CASSFPTNTEAFF
TRBV5-1	TRBJ2-1	CASSLGGDNEQFF